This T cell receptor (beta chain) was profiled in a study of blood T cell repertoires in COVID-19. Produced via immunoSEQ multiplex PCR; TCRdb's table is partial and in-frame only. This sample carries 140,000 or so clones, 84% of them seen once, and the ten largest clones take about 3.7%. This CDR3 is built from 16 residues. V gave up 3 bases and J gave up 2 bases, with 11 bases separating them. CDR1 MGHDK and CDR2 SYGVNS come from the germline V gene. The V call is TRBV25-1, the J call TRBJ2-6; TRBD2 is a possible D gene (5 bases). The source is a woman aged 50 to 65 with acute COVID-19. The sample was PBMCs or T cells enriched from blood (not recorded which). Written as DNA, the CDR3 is TGTGCCAGCAGTGAGATCGGGGTAGCTGGGGCCAACGTCCTGACTTTC. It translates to CASSEIGVAGANVLTF.